Listed here is a single T cell receptor beta chain. What it recognizes is unknown. PCR used 60 Vbeta primers and 13 Jbeta primers. Methods used by the authors: In a later analysis, of around 85 million unique beta chains, roughly 10 million appeared in at least two donors. Sequenced by immunoSEQ multiplex PCR; TCRdb stores in-frame clones only, minus some. The V and J calls and clone size come from that table; D and trimming were worked out from the DNA. The repertoire holds about 98,000 clones, with roughly three quarters as singletons. The germline V gene has CDR1 MNHNS and CDR2 SASEGT. The CDR3 consists of 15 residues. V was pared by 8 bases and J by 5 bases, with 14 bases of the junction left unmatched. This sample was taken from a study of cytomegalovirus exposure and HLA in healthy donors. Study-wide points: Of the V segments, some could not be distinguished, including TRBV6-2 and TRBV6-3, and were excluded. Later analysis associated a missense DCLRE1C variant with TCR beta V- and J-gene trimming.

The sequenced sample consisted of PBMCs. J is TRBJ1-2 and V is TRBV6-1, with 7 bases identical to TRBD1. This clonotype originated in a middle-aged man in good health and CMV-seronegative. The CDR3: CASGGQPENRYGYTF. CDR3 coding DNA: TGTGCCAGCGGGGGACAGCCGGAAAACCGATATGGCTACACCTTC.